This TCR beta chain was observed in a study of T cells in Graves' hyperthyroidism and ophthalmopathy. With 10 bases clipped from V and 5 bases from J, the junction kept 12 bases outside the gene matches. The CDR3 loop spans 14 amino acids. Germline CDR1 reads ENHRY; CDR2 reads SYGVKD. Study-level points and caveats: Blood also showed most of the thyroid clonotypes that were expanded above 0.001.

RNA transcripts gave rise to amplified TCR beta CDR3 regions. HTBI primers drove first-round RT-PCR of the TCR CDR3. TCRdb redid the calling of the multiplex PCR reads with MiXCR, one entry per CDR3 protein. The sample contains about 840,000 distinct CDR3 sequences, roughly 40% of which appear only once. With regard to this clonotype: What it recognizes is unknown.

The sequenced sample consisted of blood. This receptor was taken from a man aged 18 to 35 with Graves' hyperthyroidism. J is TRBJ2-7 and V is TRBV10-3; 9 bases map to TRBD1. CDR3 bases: TGTGCCAGCAGGCGCGGACAGGGGCCCAACGAGCAGTACTTC. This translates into CASRRGQGPNEQYF.